The 10 T cell receptor beta chains listed next were all sequenced from one sample in a study of shared clonotypes between healthy human individuals (dated by TCRdb to the early 2020s). The library was generated by the immunoSEQ multiplex PCR assay. Entries here come from immuneACCESS through TCRdb and include only in-frame sequences with V and J called. Some clones fail to appear in such tables; in the studies checked, an unresolved V gene covers under half of the shortfall, and the cause of the remainder is unknown. The sample profile shows about 690,000 clones; 90% of them were found once. Jointly, the top ten make up approximately 35% of the sample. The sample was memory CD8+ T cells from PBMCs. This specimen's cell subset or site label, per the study, means: CD45RO+ cells pooled with CCR7-negative TemRA cells. The receptors were sampled from a man aged 18 to 30 in good health. Some clones in this sample may be carry-over from other donors' samples.

The rearrangement links TRBV29-1 to TRBJ2-1, with 9 bases that match TRBD2. CDR1 and CDR2 from the germline V gene are SQVTM and ANQGSEA. The CDR3 sequence is 20 residues long. The ends lost 6 bases at V and 0 bases at J; junction bases unmatched: 21. CDR3 loop: CSVAGFRLADPHSSYNEQFF. CDR3 nucleotides: TGCAGCGTGGCCGGGTTCCGACTAGCGGACCCTCATTCCTCCTACAATGAGCAGTTCTTC.

This clone was seen a single time. The V gene is TRBV15, the J gene TRBJ2-5, with unresolved D. CDR1 and CDR2 from the germline V gene are LNHNV and YYDKDF (reference sequence). Trimming stripped 0 bases from V and 5 bases from J, with 13 bases between. The CDR3 is 15 amino acids. The CDR3 nucleotides are TGTGCCACCAGCAGAGATCATGGCTCCCCCGAGACCCAGTACTTC. Its protein product is CATSRDHGSPETQYF.

A note on this clone: This same CDR3 is encoded by further DNA sequences in the sample. The chain combines TRBV27 with TRBJ1-5, with no clear D. Germline V lookup: CDR1 MNHEY, CDR2 SMNVEV (reference sequence). V lost 3 bases and J lost 1, with 7 bases in between. The CDR3 has 14 residues. CDR3 in amino acids: CASSLLGSNQPQHF. The CDR3 bases are TGTGCCAGCAGTTTGTTGGGGAGCAATCAGCCCCAGCATTTT.

J is TRBJ2-3 and V is TRBV7-9; D is uncertain. Trimming removed 1 base at V and 4 bases at J, with 12 bases between. The CDR3 length is 15 residues. The germline V gene has CDR1 SEHNR and CDR2 FQNEAQ (reference sequence). Here the CDR3 reads CASSLVGTLPDTQYF. The CDR3, as DNA: TGTGCCAGCAGCTTAGTAGGAACGCTCCCAGATACGCAGTATTTT.

V and J are TRBV5-6 and TRBJ2-1, with 10 bases lining up with TRBD2. Germline lookup yields CDR1 SGHDT and CDR2 YYEEEE. V lost 4 bases to trimming and J lost 6 bases; unmatched junction nucleotides: 10. The CDR3 sequence is 16 residues long. Here the CDR3 DNA reads TGTGCCAGCAGCATCCTCCCCCTAGCGGGAGTCAATGAGCAGTTCTTC. Translating it yields CASSILPLAGVNEQFF.

J is TRBJ2-1 and V is TRBV2, with 10 positions matching TRBD2. The trim removed 8 bases at V and 4 bases at J, leaving 8 bases unmatched. The CDR3 is 15 amino acids. Germline V lookup: CDR1 SNHLY, CDR2 FYNNEI. CDR3 nucleotides: TGTGCCAGCGATGATAAGACTAGCGGGTACAATGAGCAGTTCTTC. It yields the protein CASDDKTSGYNEQFF.

The rearrangement joins TRBV28 to TRBJ1-4; TRBD1 might be the D (5 bases). There are 14 residues in the CDR3. The V end was cut by 5 bases, the J end by 7 bases, with 14 bases between. Germline V gene lookup returns CDR1 MDHEN and CDR2 SYDVKM. The CDR3 protein is CASSPRDFTEKLFF. CDR3 in DNA: TGTGCCAGCAGTCCCCGGGACTTTACTGAAAAACTGTTTTTT.

The genes are TRBV2 and TRBJ2-7, with D perhaps assigned TRBD1 or TRBD2 (6 bases each). The germline V and J ends were trimmed by 3 bases and 1 base, with 10 bases remaining between them. Germline V CDR1 and CDR2: SNHLY, FYNNEI. The CDR3 runs 14 residues. The CDR3, as DNA: TGTGCCAGCAGTGAGGGGGGCAGTTCCTACGAGCAGTACTTC. Its protein is CASSEGGSSYEQYF.

The chain links TRBV5-1 to TRBJ2-5; 12 nucleotides match TRBD2. With V trimmed by 2 bases and J by 4 bases, 12 bases remained unmatched. Per germline, CDR1 SGHRS and CDR2 YFSETQ. The CDR3 totals 18 residues. CDR3 DNA: TGCGCCAGCAGCTTCACTTATAGGACTAGCGGGAATGCAGAGACCCAGTACTTC. Amino acid sequence: CASSFTYRTSGNAETQYF.

The rearrangement joins TRBV9 to TRBJ2-2, with D possibly being TRBD1 (6 bases). Germline V lookup: CDR1 SGDLS, CDR2 YYNGEE. V was shortened by 7 bases and J by 4 bases, with 17 bases between the two germline ends. This CDR3 is 15 amino acids long. The CDR3 here is CASGGTPKVTGELFF. CDR3 sequence (DNA): TGTGCCAGCGGTGGGACACCAAAGGTCACCGGGGAGCTGTTTTTT.